The rows below give T cell receptor beta chains drawn from one sample of a study of post-analysis software for immune sequencing data. TCRdb reprocessed the PCR reads with MiXCR, giving one entry per CDR3 protein. The sample carries roughly 540,000 distinct CDR3 sequences, approximately 34% recorded once. Sequenced: blood. The receptors shown here come from a girl aged 2-17 years with multiple sclerosis. The CDR3 runs from the conserved cysteine through the conserved F or W. D genes are given only for firm matches. The size entry is marked missing in some rows and otherwise reads once, few, many or a size class.

V: TRBV5-6; D: .; J: TRBJ2-1; size: .; CDR3: CASSLDPPSYNEQFF; DNA: TGTGCCAGCAGCTTGGATCCACCATCCTACAATGAGCAGTTCTTC
V: TRBV5-1; D: .; J: TRBJ2-3; size: .; CDR3: CASSLSGIEDTQYF; DNA: TGCGCCAGCAGCTTGTCGGGGATAGAAGATACGCAGTATTTT
V: TRBV5-6; D: .; J: TRBJ2-5; size: .; CDR3: CASSPRLGRQETQYF; DNA: TGTGCCAGCAGCCCTAGACTAGGCCGACAAGAGACCCAGTACTTC
V: TRBV6-6; D: .; J: TRBJ1-1; size: few; CDR3: CASRIAVGGQNAEAFF; DNA: TGTGCCAGCAGAATAGCAGTCGGCGGGCAGAACGCTGAAGCTTTCTTT
V: TRBV15; D: .; J: TRBJ2-7; size: few; CDR3: CATSRDGPSVGDEQYF; DNA: TGTGCCACCAGCAGGGATGGCCCCTCGGTTGGCGACGAGCAGTACTTC
V: TRBV11-2; D: .; J: TRBJ1-1; size: .; CDR3: CASSLTGGGTEAFF; DNA: TGTGCCAGCAGCTTAACCGGGGGTGGCACTGAAGCTTTCTTT
V: TRBV6-6; D: TRBD1; J: TRBJ2-7; size: few; CDR3: CASSIGTGPTEQYF; DNA: TGTGCCAGCAGTATCGGGACAGGGCCCACGGAGCAGTACTTC
V: TRBV2; D: TRBD1; J: TRBJ1-1; size: .; CDR3: CASSGDRDEAFF; DNA: TGTGCCAGCAGTGGGGACAGGGACGAAGCTTTCTTT
V: TRBV6-5; D: .; J: TRBJ1-1; size: .; CDR3: CASSYLPGTNTEAFF; DNA: TGTGCCAGCAGTTACCTCCCAGGCACGAACACTGAAGCTTTCTTT
V: TRBV25-1; D: .; J: TRBJ2-7; size: few; CDR3: CASSATAAYEQYF; DNA: TGTGCCAGCAGTGCAACAGCAGCCTACGAGCAGTACTTC
V: TRBV5-1; D: TRBD2; J: TRBJ2-4; size: .; CDR3: CASSLASGEEQYF; DNA: TGCGCCAGCAGCTTGGCCAGCGGGGAGGAGCAGTACTTC
V: TRBV9; D: TRBD2; J: TRBJ2-7; size: few; CDR3: CASSVVPSGVRGEQYF; DNA: TGTGCCAGCAGCGTAGTACCCAGCGGGGTCCGGGGCGAGCAGTACTTC
V: TRBV20-1; D: .; J: TRBJ2-5; size: few; CDR3: CSADNQETQYF; DNA: TGCAGTGCAGACAATCAAGAGACCCAGTACTTC
V: TRBV6-6; D: .; J: TRBJ2-7; size: .; CDR3: CASMKWGNEQYF; DNA: TGTGCCAGCATGAAATGGGGTAACGAGCAGTACTTC
V: TRBV6-5; D: .; J: TRBJ2-3; size: few; CDR3: CASHRGRGDTQYF; DNA: TGTGCCAGCCACAGAGGGCGAGGAGATACGCAGTATTTT
V: TRBV29-1; D: TRBD1; J: TRBJ1-1; size: .; CDR3: CSVAGGAGNTEAFF; DNA: TGCAGCGTTGCAGGGGGCGCAGGAAACACTGAAGCTTTCTTT
V: TRBV10-3; D: .; J: TRBJ2-1; size: .; CDR3: CAISESVRPHEQFF; DNA: TGTGCCATCAGTGAGAGTGTGAGGCCCCATGAGCAGTTCTTC
V: TRBV12-3/TRBV12-4; D: TRBD2; J: TRBJ2-7; size: few; CDR3: CAGRSTSGPNEQYF; DNA: TGTGCCGGCAGATCGACTAGCGGGCCCAACGAGCAGTACTTC
V: TRBV28; D: TRBD1; J: TRBJ2-3; size: .; CDR3: CASSSPGQRYF; DNA: TGTGCCAGCAGTTCCCCGGGACAGAGGTATTTT
V: TRBV7-9; D: .; J: TRBJ2-2; size: .; CDR3: CASSPQRRELFF; DNA: TGTGCCAGCAGCCCCCAGCGTCGGGAGCTGTTTTTT
V: TRBV6-1; D: .; J: TRBJ2-5; size: few; CDR3: CASAGVETQYF; DNA: TGTGCCAGTGCAGGGGTAGAGACCCAGTACTTC